This passage covers 21 T cell receptor beta chains from one sample sequenced in a study of blood T cell repertoires in COVID-19. Sequencing used immunoSEQ multiplex PCR; TCRdb keeps in-frame clones, though not all of them. The sample lists just over 150,000 clones, approximately 80% occurring once. Material for sequencing was peripheral blood. These receptors were taken from a man aged 55 to 70 with acute or convalescent COVID-19.

V usage is TRBV9 and J usage is TRBJ2-3; D is perhaps TRBD2 (5 bases). CDR1 is SGDLS and CDR2 is YYNGEE in the germline V gene. Trimming took 0 bases from V and 2 from J, leaving 10 bases between them. This CDR3 contains 15 residues. CDR3 loop: CASSVDSGNTDTQYF. The CDR3 DNA is TGTGCCAGCAGCGTAGACAGCGGTAACACAGATACGCAGTATTTT.

This clone has only a few counts. V gene TRBV19 combines with J gene TRBJ1-1, with a weak D call TRBD1 (6 bases). This CDR3 spans 12 amino acids. Trimming removed 4 bases at V and 5 bases at J, with 8 bases between. The germline CDR1 and CDR2 sequences are LNHDA and SQIVND (reference sequence). In DNA form, the CDR3 reads TGTGCCAGTAGTACCCAGGGGACTGAAGCTTTCTTT. Encoded protein: CASSTQGTEAFF.

The chain has TRBV24-1 and TRBJ2-2; D might be TRBD1 (6 bases). The CDR3 consists of 15 residues. V gave up 4 bases and J gave up 3 bases, with 11 bases separating them. Germline V gene data show CDR1 as KGHDR and CDR2 as SFDVKD. The CDR3 sequence is CATSDAGVDTGELFF. For the CDR3, the DNA is TGTGCCACCAGTGACGCAGGGGTGGACACCGGGGAGCTGTTTTTT.

The rearrangement links TRBV5-5 to TRBJ1-5; D unresolved. V dropped 0 bases and J dropped 11 bases, with 12 bases sitting between them. Germline CDR1 and CDR2: SGHKS and YYEKEE (reference sequence). This CDR3 is 13 amino acids long. CDR3 in DNA: TGTGCCAGCAGCTTGGTGTTCTCGGAGTCCCAGCATTTT. It codes for CASSLVFSESQHF.

V usage is TRBV4-2 and J usage is TRBJ2-7; unclear D gene. The CDR3 spans 15 residues. V shed 0 bases and J shed 3 bases, with 12 bases lying between them. Germline V CDR1 and CDR2: LGHNA, YNFKEQ. The CDR3 sequence is CASSQDYPSVYEQYF. Written as DNA, the CDR3 is TGTGCCAGCAGCCAAGATTATCCCAGTGTCTACGAGCAGTACTTC.

The sample holds a few counts of this clone. The germline gene is not matched at one end of the junction; a read error may be the cause. This chain connects TRBV29-1 to TRBJ2-3; TRBD2 matches at 8 bases. The CDR3 sequence is 11 residues long. Germline-derived CDR1 and CDR2 are SQVTM and ANQGSEA. CDR3 region: CAGGYTDTQYF. The CDR3, as DNA: TGTGCGGGGGGTTACACAGATACGCAGTATTTT.

The chain combines TRBV19 with TRBJ1-2, with D possibly matching TRBD1 (5 bases). Germline V gene sequence: CDR1 LNHDA, CDR2 SQIVND (reference sequence). This CDR3 has 14 amino acids. The V end lost 3 bases, the J end lost 5 bases, and 13 bases lay between the germline ends. DNA for the CDR3: TGTGCCAGTAGTATGGGGCAGGGTCCTTATGGCTACACCTTC. Protein sequence: CASSMGQGPYGYTF.

The chain recombines TRBV7-2 with TRBJ2-1, with 8 bases that match TRBD2. V lost 5 bases and J lost 11; bases outside the gene matches: 11. The CDR3 spans 14 residues. Germline V CDR1 and CDR2: SGHTA, FQGNSA. The CDR3 nucleotides read TGTGCCAGCAGCCCCCCGGAAGCGGGGGAAAAGCAGTTCTTC. Protein: CASSPPEAGEKQFF.

The genes are TRBV5-1 and TRBJ2-5; 8 nucleotides match TRBD1. The CDR3 loop spans 14 amino acids. CDR1 and CDR2 from the germline V gene are SGHRS and YFSETQ. With V trimmed by 4 bases and J by 2 bases, 4 bases remained unmatched. The DNA of the CDR3 is TGCGCCAGCAGCCAGACAGGGGTACAAGAGACCCAGTACTTC. Residues: CASSQTGVQETQYF. The variable domain in full, with the rest retrieved from reference TRBV5-1 and TRBJ2-5, is KAGVTQTPRYLIKTRGQQVTLSCSPISGHRSVSWYQQTPGQGLQFLFEYFSETQRNKGNFPGRFSGRQFSNSRSEMNVSTLELGDSALYLCASSQTGVQETQYFGPGTRLLVL.

CDR3 residues: CASSYPRTGEPMWPNEQFF. DNA of the CDR3: TGTGCCAGCAGTTACCCGAGGACAGGGGAACCAATGTGGCCCAATGAGCAGTTCTTC. The chain combines TRBV6-2 or TRBV6-3 with TRBJ2-1; 9 nucleotides agree with TRBD1. Germline V gene data show CDR1 as MNHEY and CDR2 as SVGEGT. The V segment lost 2 bases and the J segment 6 bases; nucleotides outside the gene matches: 17. The CDR3 has 19 residues.

The chain combines TRBV2 with TRBJ1-5, with a weak D call TRBD1 (6 bases). Per the germline V gene, CDR1 is SNHLY and CDR2 is FYNNEI. The germline V and J ends were trimmed by 5 bases and 1 base, with 6 bases remaining between them. This CDR3 is built from 13 residues. CDR3 DNA: TGTGCCAGCAGTCAGGGGAGCAATCAGCCCCAGCATTTT. Protein product: CASSQGSNQPQHF.

The chain couples TRBV27 to TRBJ1-3; weak D call: TRBD1 (5 bases). Trimming pared 5 bases from V and 2 bases from J, leaving 10 bases between. Germline V gene data show CDR1 as MNHEY and CDR2 as SMNVEV (reference sequence). The CDR3 is made up of 14 amino acids. The CDR3 nucleotides are TGTGCCAGCAGTCCGCAGGGTACTGGAAACACCATATATTTT. Translated, it gives CASSPQGTGNTIYF.

This chain connects TRBV7-2 to TRBJ2-2, with D hard to call. Trimming removed 5 bases at V and 4 bases at J, with 14 bases between. The germline gives CDR1 SGHTA, CDR2 FQGNSA. The CDR3 length is 15 residues. CDR3 DNA: TGTGCCAGCAGCCCACGACCCCCGGGCACCGGGGAGCTGTTTTTT. Its protein product is CASSPRPPGTGELFF.

This clone appeared a few times. The chain links TRBV12-3 or TRBV12-4 to TRBJ1-5; TRBD1 matches at 11 bases. The CDR3 covers 13 residues. Trimming at V came to 6 bases and at J to 6 bases, leaving 1 base not matched to a gene. CDR3 nucleotide sequence: TGTGCCAGCAGGGGGACAGGGGGTCAGCCCCAGCATTTT. Its protein is CASRGTGGQPQHF.

The chain couples TRBV27 to TRBJ2-1; 9 nucleotides match TRBD2. This CDR3 is 15 amino acids long. Trimming at V came to 5 bases and at J to 5 bases, leaving 7 bases not matched to a gene. CDR1 is MNHEY and CDR2 is SMNVEV in the germline V gene (reference sequence). DNA for the CDR3: TGTGCCAGCAGTCCCCGCCGACTAGCGGACAATGAGCAGTTCTTC. It yields the protein CASSPRRLADNEQFF.

V usage is TRBV10-3 and J usage is TRBJ2-1; 7 bases agree with TRBD2. The CDR3 runs to 13 residues. V dropped 0 bases and J dropped 10; count of bases not matched to a gene: 3. The germline V gene has CDR1 ENHRY and CDR2 SYGVKD. CDR3 sequence reads: CAISESPAGEQFF. DNA of the CDR3: TGTGCCATCAGTGAGTCGCCAGCGGGGGAGCAGTTCTTC.

This clone was detected only once. The chain joins TRBV14 to TRBJ2-7, with 8 positions matching TRBD1. Germline values: CDR1 SGHDN, CDR2 FVKESK. The CDR3 covers 18 residues. V lost 1 base to trimming and J lost 0 bases; unmatched junction nucleotides: 11. The chain's CDR3 is CASSQGSTGVTDSYEQYF. The CDR3 DNA is TGTGCCAGCAGCCAAGGATCGACAGGGGTTACAGACTCCTACGAGCAGTACTTC.

CDR3 DNA sequence: TGTGCCAGCAGCTTAAGGGGGACAGGGGGCTTCACAGATACGCAGTATTTT. It translates to CASSLRGTGGFTDTQYF. The genes are TRBV7-3 and TRBJ2-3; 12 positions agree with TRBD1. Losses at the gene ends were 1 base for V and 2 bases for J; bases not matched to a gene: 4. Germline V CDR1 and CDR2: SGHTA, FQGTGA. This CDR3 spans 17 amino acids.

The chain couples TRBV19 to TRBJ1-6; D perhaps matches TRBD1 (6 bases). V lost 5 bases and J lost 6, with 14 bases in between. The germline CDR1 and CDR2 sequences are LNHDA and SQIVND (reference sequence). The CDR3 has 15 residues. The CDR3 here is CASSPQQGANSPLHF. As DNA, the CDR3 is TGTGCCAGTAGTCCACAACAGGGAGCTAATTCACCCCTCCACTTT.

The gene calls are TRBV5-1 and TRBJ2-7; TRBD1 might be the D (6 bases). Trimming took 2 bases from V and 3 from J, leaving 18 bases between them. This CDR3 is built from 16 residues. The germline CDR1 and CDR2 sequences are SGHRS and YFSETQ. The CDR3 spells CASSFPLDSPSYEQYF. DNA of the CDR3: TGCGCCAGCAGCTTCCCCTTGGACAGCCCAAGCTACGAGCAGTACTTC.

The V call is TRBV3-1 (or the pseudogene TRBV3-2), the J call TRBJ2-7; no firm D call. The germline V and J ends were trimmed by 2 bases and 1 base, with 6 bases remaining between them. This CDR3 comprises 13 residues. The V gene's germline CDR1 is LGHDT and CDR2 YNNKEL (reference sequence). The CDR3 DNA reads as TGTGCCAGCAGCCAATCACATTCCTACGAGCAGTACTTC. Amino acids: CASSQSHSYEQYF.